This T cell receptor (beta chain) was sequenced during a study of blood T cell repertoires in COVID-19. The overall study: COVID-19 samples, acute and convalescent, were from the United States, Italy and Spain. The analysed material was cDNA or gDNA that came from T cells, B-cell-depleted T cells, or PBMCs.

Under the authors' procedure: It was from reference gene primer amplification that nucleated cell counts were estimated. Profiled with immunoSEQ multiplex PCR; TCRdb holds only in-frame clones, not every one. The DNA gave D and trimming, while V, J and clone size come from that table. The sample has roughly 20,000 clones, approximately 90% seen once. The sample was peripheral blood. This sequence was found in a human donor in a cohort sampled during active COVID-19.

The CDR3, as DNA: TGTGCCAGCAGTCCCCCCGGCGGCGGCTACACCTTC. Translating gives CASSPPGGGYTF. The rearrangement links TRBV27 to TRBJ1-2; D not resolved. Trimming took 5 bases from V and 8 from J, leaving 12 bases between them. This CDR3 comprises 12 residues. The germline gives CDR1 MNHEY, CDR2 SMNVEV (reference sequence).